This T cell receptor beta chain derives from a study of cytomegalovirus exposure and HLA in healthy donors. Turning to the study itself: In a previous analysis, 110 million or so unique TCR beta sequences were found from roughly 200 million T cells.

13 Jbeta primers and 60 Vbeta primers were used for the PCR. Libraries were prepared by immunoSEQ multiplex PCR; TCRdb keeps only in-frame clonotypes and omits some of them. This repertoire shows 170,000 or so clones, approximately 88% found once; its top ten account for roughly 0.38%. Regarding this clone: Its cognate antigen is unknown.

The CDR3 sequence is 14 residues long. V lost 2 bases to trimming and J lost 7 bases; unmatched junction nucleotides: 5. CDR1 is KGHSH and CDR2 is LQKENI in the germline V gene. Study conclusions and caveats: The study designated about 160 TCR beta chains cytomegalovirus-associated. Across HLA loci, a later analysis found differing TCR association rates, with DRB1 most and HLA-C fewest. Further analysis, carried out later, found HLA-associated TCR beta chains more clonally expanded than equally common other chains.

The chain recombines TRBV18 with TRBJ1-1; 9 nucleotides agree with TRBD1. Sequencing input: PBMCs. The clonotype originates from a boy under 10 years old in good health and CMV-seronegative. The CDR3 spells CASSPRQGEDEAFF. The CDR3 DNA sequence: TGTGCCAGCTCACCAAGACAGGGGGAGGATGAAGCTTTCTTT.